This T cell receptor (beta chain) emerged from a study of graft-versus-host responses after intestinal transplantation. About the research overall: Transplants were multivisceral, liver-intestinal, or isolated intestinal. Tacrolimus and steroids were given for about three years to all recipients after anti-thymocyte globulin induction. Study-wide findings and caveats: Declining HvG levels early post-transplant were linked to peak circulating GvH clone levels. Recipient marrow showed GvH clones, some seen first in ileum or blood.

The protocol was immunoSEQ multiplex PCR, while the TCRdb copy is restricted to in-frame clones and leaves out a portion. This sample has under 150,000 clones; approximately 96% occur once, and the top ten carry around 3.3%. With regard to this clone: Its antigen remains unknown.

CDR1 and CDR2 (germline): SGHVS, FQNEAQ. Deletions cut 4 bases from V and 5 bases from J, with 18 bases between. This CDR3 region has 16 residues. The sample was unstimulated CD8+ T cells sorted from spleen or lymph node cells, taken before intestinal transplant. V and J are TRBV7-8 and TRBJ1-5; a possible D gene is TRBD1 (6 bases). This TCR derives from a human donor who received an intestinal transplant. CDR3: CASSSIRGGPYQPQHF. The CDR3 nucleotides read TGTGCCAGCAGCTCTATAAGGGGGGGGCCGTATCAGCCCCAGCATTTT.